Below are 4 T cell receptor beta chains sequenced from a single sample in a study of T cell repertoires in cytomegalovirus infection. TCRdb itself ran the reads through MiXCR, one entry per CDR3 protein. The sample yields around 94,000 distinct CDR3 sequences, 15% to 20% seen once. The source material was PBMCs. The receptors come from a human donor in good health (CMV status not recorded). Some clones in this sample may be carry-over from other donors' samples.

The genes are TRBV10-3 and TRBJ1-1; no firm D call. Trimming took 6 bases from V and 1 from J, leaving 6 bases between them. Germline CDR1 reads ENHRY; CDR2 reads SYGVKD. The CDR3 is 12 amino acids. For the CDR3, the DNA is TGTGCCATCAGAGGGAGGAACACTGAAGCTTTCTTT. This encodes CAIRGRNTEAFF.

This clonotype was seen more than once but under ten times. The chain combines TRBV4-2 with TRBJ1-1, with a weak D call TRBD1 (5 bases). This CDR3 is 15 amino acids long. The germline gives CDR1 LGHNA, CDR2 YNFKEQ. V lost 0 bases and J 1 base, leaving 9 bases between the germline ends. The DNA of the CDR3 is TGTGCCAGCAGCCAAGATACGACAGCGAACACTGAAGCTTTCTTT. Protein: CASSQDTTANTEAFF.

Of note for this clonotype: Compared with germline, one end of the junction differs, possibly owing to a read error. The rearrangement links TRBV6-1 to TRBJ2-7; D call uncertain. Germline lookup yields CDR1 MNHNS and CDR2 SASEGT. The CDR3 extends over 12 amino acids. The CDR3 loop reads CASREMVGEQYF. DNA of the CDR3: TGTGCCAGCCGTGAAATGGTGGGAGAGCAGTACTTC.

This clonotype qualifies as medium-sized (0.01 to 0.1%). The rearrangement links TRBV11-1 to TRBJ2-3; D call uncertain. Germline V CDR1 and CDR2: SGHAT, FQDESV (reference sequence). This CDR3 contains 18 residues. The ends were cut back, 1 base at V and 1 base at J, with 18 bases in the middle. The CDR3: CASSLGNGLNPGTDTQYF. The CDR3 DNA is TGTGCCAGCAGCTTAGGGAACGGATTGAATCCTGGCACAGATACGCAGTATTTT.